This TCR beta chain was sequenced during a study of blood T cell repertoires in COVID-19. Some clones are missing from TCRdb's copy, which holds only in-frame ones; the method was immunoSEQ multiplex PCR. The top ten hold roughly 14% of the sample, which has 250,000 to 300,000 clones, less than 90% seen once. The CDR3 contains 13 residues. V lost 6 bases to trimming and J lost 3 bases, with 11 bases between them. Germline CDR1 reads SGDLS; CDR2 reads YYNGEE. The chain has TRBV9 and TRBJ2-3, with D perhaps matching TRBD2 (5 bases). The TCR was taken from a woman between 65 and 79 years old with COVID-19, enrolled during active disease. Specimen: peripheral blood. Here the CDR3 reads CASNEGTTDTQYF. Here the CDR3 DNA reads TGTGCCAGCAACGAGGGTACGACAGATACGCAGTATTTT.